This T cell receptor beta chain was recovered during a study of shared clonotypes between healthy human individuals. Broader study findings: Larger estimated richness was generally recorded for naive subsets relative to memory subsets. Clonotypes that were shared across a handful of donors made up around 5% of naive CD4 clonotypes.

About this clone itself: Its antigen remains unknown.

TCRdb's table, derived via immunoSEQ multiplex PCR, lists solely in-frame clones and lacks some. The sample yields over a million clones, 95% to 99% seen once. Looked up from germline, CDR1 is SNHLY and CDR2 is FYNNEI. The ends were cut back, 6 bases at V and 0 bases at J, with 11 bases in the middle. There are 14 residues in the CDR3. The receptor was isolated from a young man in good health. The chain has TRBV2 and TRBJ1-1, with D possibly matching TRBD1 (5 bases). Sample: naive CD4+ T cells sorted from blood. Subset here: CD45RA+ positively selected. The DNA of the CDR3 is TGTGCCAGCAGAGTCGACAGTTTGAACACTGAAGCTTTCTTT. It translates to CASRVDSLNTEAFF.